Described below is a single T cell receptor beta chain sequence and its context. The target antigen is unknown. The source of the sample is a study of cytomegalovirus exposure and HLA in healthy donors. For the study at large: A later analysis reported the 100 to 150 validation repertoires used the same platform as the 666 first-cohort repertoires. General study findings and limits: Across donors, most TCRs were seen rarely, yet some public ones were widespread. In the 130 or so validation repertoires, a later analysis found that first-cohort TCR clusters tended to co-occur.

CDR3 size: 15 residues. From germline, CDR1 is MNHEY and CDR2 SVGAGI. V shed 0 bases and J shed 1 base, with 9 bases lying between them. Here immunoSEQ multiplex PCR was the method, and the copy in TCRdb shows in-frame clones only, minus some. Among about 120,000 clones, more than 75% were seen once, and the ten largest hold roughly 6%. Specimen: PBMCs. V gene TRBV6-5 combines with J gene TRBJ1-2; D not resolved. The receptor was isolated from a woman between 18 and 29 years old in good health and CMV-seropositive. CDR3 nucleotide sequence: TGTGCCAGCAGTTACTCGTTTCCGGGTAACTATGGCTACACCTTC. Translated, it gives CASSYSFPGNYGYTF.